According to its frequency, the clone carrying this T cell receptor (beta chain) is medium-sized. Its antigen remains unknown. This sample was included in a study of synovial regulatory T cells in juvenile arthritis. Study-level points and caveats: Synovial Treg CDR3 sequences overlapped more with iaTregs than other circulating Tregs.

Produced via immunoSEQ multiplex PCR; TCRdb's table is partial and in-frame only. The sample includes 1,100 to 1,500 clones. The CDR3 is 17 residues long. No DNA sequence is on record. Germline V gives CDR1 SGHDN, CDR2 FVKESK. The synovial samples were synovial fluid, paired with peripheral blood from each active arthritis patient. Synovial Tregs were as TSDR-demethylated as blood and healthy-donor Tregs. The sequencing input was Treg cells from the synovium. This receptor was identified in a donor between 2 and 29 years old with juvenile idiopathic arthritis. The rearrangement uses TRBV14 and TRBJ2-2; the D gene TCRdb calls, TRBD1, cannot be checked with no DNA. The CDR3 sequence: CASSQDPLWTYTGELFF.